This TCR beta chain was recovered during a study of cytomegalovirus exposure and HLA in healthy donors (dated 2017 in TCRdb). In terms of the full investigation: In an earlier analysis of fewer than 750 of the donors, 276 Gb of sequence data and 90 million to 120 million unique TCR beta sequences from about 179 million T cells were reported. An early release that covered some 630 HLA-typed donors contained approximately 300 gigabases of sequencing data and approximately 85 million unique TCR sequences. Of the 398 genotyped donors, roughly 85% fell in the genetic ancestry cluster associated with self-reported Caucasian donors. The study aimed to test whether cataloging public T cell receptors could reveal signatures of past pathogen exposure. The T cell repertoires of under 700 subjects were profiled by immunosequencing and related to cytomegalovirus serostatus. In addition to the first cohort of around 670 subjects, a separate validation cohort of 120 different subjects was used. To predict cytomegalovirus infection status, the study brought together high-throughput TCR immunosequencing, statistical association of individual TCRs with disease status, and machine learning. A later analysis re-examined previously published TCR beta repertoires from about 670 donors and added high-resolution HLA genotyping to investigate patterns of TCR occurrence. Rather than using new phenotypic data, the later analysis identified candidate immune exposures from TCR beta sequences and from how often those sequences occurred across donors. In an earlier analysis of over 550 of the donors, high-throughput TCR beta sequencing was used to judge whether each TCR beta V gene segment behaved as functional or pseudogenic. Donor age, sex, ethnicity and CMV serostatus were collected together with the repertoire data. Genome-wide SNP genotypes for about 55% of the roughly 670 donors were used in a later genetic analysis, which treated that subset as a discovery cohort. All discovery cohort repertoires had been generated using a single sequencing platform. Class I and class II HLA loci were covered by the typing at four-digit resolution. Typing coverage varied by locus: 629-630 donors for A, B, C, DRB1 and DQB1; approximately 520 for DQA1; 600 to 610 for DPA1; around 490 for DPB1. Because of strong linkage in the cohort, four to six DR-DQ haplotypes were treated as single units for association and clustering. Across 398 genotyped donors of the cohort, an average of approximately 240,000 unique TCR beta nucleotide sequences per donor were sequenced, and approximately 17% of those sequences were non-productive.

Spanning cysteine to phenylalanine, the CDR3 consists of 17 amino acids. Only the CDR3 part of the read is kept: 51 bases, read in frame from the first base. In the germline V gene, CDR1 corresponds to MRHNA and CDR2 to SNTAGT. V is pruned by 6 bases and J by 0 bases, leaving 5 bases of the junction without a gene match. On the study overall, not on this receptor specifically: In a later analysis, several top co-occurrence clusters were reported to appear linked to parvovirus B19, influenza, CMV and Epstein-Barr virus. For the cohort, immune exposure information was limited to CMV serostatus. The earlier analysis of approximately 560 of the donors excluded about 16 rarely observed V segments, including chromosome 9 orphons, because counts were too low. Three of the identified cytomegalovirus-associated TCR beta chains were confirmed in vitro to be specific for cytomegalovirus antigens. The 87-base-pair reads could not distinguish some IMGT-functional V segments, including TRBV6-2 and TRBV6-3, so those segments were excluded. Most TCR sequences were observed very rarely across donors, whereas some public TCRs were present in many individuals. A further reported finding was that TCR beta sequences accurately predicted the HLA-A and HLA-B alleles for most subjects in the first cohort. According to a later genetic analysis, donors in an Asian-associated ancestry cluster had fewer N-insertions in productive TCRs than the approximately 610-donor mean. Assigning TCR associations to individual alleles was difficult when HLA alleles, especially DR and DQ, strongly co-occurred. Compared with equally common non-associated chains, HLA-associated TCR beta chains in a later analysis were more clonally expanded and had lower generation probabilities. HLA typing was unavailable for some donors at each locus, so association tests used only the typed subset. The sequencing pipeline was judged likely to have produced a cluster of highly shared sequence variants as a technical artifact. Sequencing depth was assumed to be roughly uniform across donors in the presence/absence analyses, though that assumption may not hold. A later analysis associated about 18,000 TCR beta sequences with specific HLA alleles at a false discovery rate of 0.05. Correlated functional status among segregating V segments might be attributable to linkage disequilibrium, but an unknown experimental factor could not be ruled out. The authors suggested that the approach could potentially be generalized to other disease states and immunological phenotypes. The cohort was sequenced for TCR beta chains only, and without alpha or paired-chain data the features that could be detected were limited. The study gave a list of 150 to 200 TCR beta chains associated with cytomegalovirus. A later analysis found that TCR association rates varied across HLA loci, with DRB1 alleles showing the most associated TCRs and HLA-C alleles the fewest. In both the original and validation cohorts, the classifier was reported to diagnose cytomegalovirus status with high specificity and sensitivity. An earlier analysis of approximately 530 of the donors showed that most TCR beta V segments appeared in productive rearrangements either about 90% or about 30% of the time, which broadly matched IMGT annotations. Most CMV-associated TCR beta chains appeared to be HLA-restricted in a later analysis, and the HLA associations seemed to be driven largely by CMV exposure. A later genetic analysis associated a missense DCLRE1C variant with V-gene and J-gene trimming of TCR beta chains, and an independent cohort replicated the association.

The cohort was made up of approximately 670 healthy bone marrow donors. At the time of sampling, every cohort member was nominally healthy, though immune exposures that went unrecorded were likely present. The donor was CMV seronegative and was included in the group of several hundred seronegative cohort members. A peripheral blood sample was provided by each donor, and peripheral blood mononuclear cells were used for TCR beta sequencing. Genomic DNA extraction from the blood cell samples was performed with the Qiagen DNeasy Blood Extraction Kit. This clone is a singleton in its sample. The target of this receptor is not known. The input lacks base qualities; no much larger clone sits a single base away. The library was prepared using the immunoSEQ multiplex PCR assay. For the multiplex PCR, a mixture combining 60 forward primers for TCR Vbeta segments and 13 reverse primers for TCR Jbeta segments was used. A multiplex PCR assay on genomic DNA amplified the CDR3 region of rearranged TCR beta genes. The Illumina HiSeq System was used to sequence the amplified TCR beta libraries as 87-base-pair reads. From the authors' description of their analysis: In a later analysis, some 80 million unique TCR beta chains were counted across the roughly 670 repertoires, and approximately 9.9 million of these chains were shared by at least two donors. A nearest-neighbor algorithm error-corrected the raw reads and collapsed the reads into unique sequences, merging closely related sequences to remove PCR and sequencing errors. CDR3 sequences were aligned to IMGT reference sequences to assign V, D and J gene segments. For a sequence to be retained, a match of at least six nucleotides to both a V gene segment and a J gene segment was required. Rearrangements were called productive when the CDR3 lacked stop codons and stayed in frame with V and J; all others were non-productive. CDR3 was defined according to IMGT convention as the region running from the second conserved V-encoded cysteine to the conserved J-encoded phenylalanine. Sequences without an unambiguous match to a single V gene segment were excluded from the earlier analysis of about 640 of the donors. An earlier analysis of 587 of the donors called V segments functional above 56.7% productive rearrangements and segregating when the between-donor standard deviation exceeded 5%. A statistical classification framework was built to diagnose cytomegalovirus status from the catalog of TCR beta chain sequences. In a later analysis, TCR nucleotide sequences were compared against IMGT/GENE-DB human TR gene sequences so that V and J genes could be assigned. In a later analysis, CDR3 sequences and most-parsimonious VDJ recombination scenarios were assigned using the TCRdist pipeline. In a later analysis, each TCR beta chain was defined by its CDR3 amino acid sequence together with its V-gene family, and reads without a unique V-gene family were excluded. A later analysis removed several hundred highly shared, low-generation-probability nucleotide sequences to deal with suspected cross-contamination and a sequencing artifact. A later analysis calculated a clonal expansion index for each public chain from normalized within-repertoire ranks of inferred template counts. A later analysis computed generation probabilities with a VDJ recombination model fitted to out-of-frame rearrangements, and checked the results against IGoR. Hypergeometric tests were used in a later analysis to score TCR-TCR, TCR-HLA and TCR-CMV co-occurrence, with a repertoire-size bias correction applied to the TCR pairs. False discovery rates were estimated in a later analysis by permuting HLA or CMV assignments 20 times. In a later analysis, co-occurring TCRs were grouped using DBSCAN, and TCRdist sequence similarity was added for clustering within HLA-allele-positive subsets. Repertoires with fewer than 30,000 or more than 120,000 public chains, plus five repertoires with anomalous nucleotide sharing, were excluded from co-occurrence clustering. Held by TCRdb, this immuneACCESS table contains in-frame sequences only and omits some clones. Under half of the omission traces to an unresolved V gene where checked; the cause of the rest is unknown. Clone size and V and J calls were adopted from that table, with D and trimming inferred from the DNA. The sample data list 55,000 to 80,000 clones, and roughly four fifths of these were observed just once. The ten most abundant clones make up about 2% of the sample.

This clonotype was obtained from a man between 18 and 35 years old in good health and CMV-seronegative. Source material: PBMCs. The chain employs TRBV6-4 and TRBJ2-2; 12 bases in the junction line up with TRBD2. CDR3 region: CASSRTSGGPNTGELFF. The nucleotide sequence reads as follows: TGTGCCAGCAGCCGTACTAGCGGGGGGCCGAACACCGGGGAGCTGTTTTTT.